This T cell receptor (beta chain) was recovered during a study of beta chain features in type 1 diabetes. Study results and limitations: Shortening that was moderate but significant affected the TCRB CDR3s of Type 1 diabetes patients in all four CD4+ subsets.

As for this clone: Antigen unknown.

The V gene lost 6 bases and the J gene lost 8 bases, with 19 bases spanning the gap. CDR3 length: 14 amino acids. CDR1 and CDR2 from the germline V gene are MNHEY and SVGAGI. The sequenced template was cDNA made from the entire isolated RNA. Libraries were prepared by immunoSEQ multiplex PCR; TCRdb keeps only in-frame clonotypes and omits some of them. The data contain hundreds of thousands of clones, approximately 15% of them singletons. CD45RO/CCR7/CD25/CD127/CD95/CD27 separated CD4+ naive, central memory, regulatory and stem cell-like memory cells by sorting. Material: naive CD4+ T cells from blood. J is TRBJ1-2 and V is TRBV6-5; possible D gene TRBD1, 6 bases. The TCR sequence derives from a man aged 18 to 29 with type 1 diabetes. The DNA of the CDR3 is TGTGCCAGCAGGACGGAGGGGGGGCTGTACGGCTACACCTTC. This codes for CASRTEGGLYGYTF.